Described below is a single TCR beta chain sequence and its context. The germline V and J ends were trimmed by 4 bases and 1 base, with 17 bases remaining between them. This CDR3 is 16 amino acids long. CDR1 and CDR2 (germline): LNHNV, YYDKDF (reference sequence). This entry comes from a study of T cells after somatic rescue of genetic block. The method was immunoSEQ multiplex PCR; TCRdb's version includes in-frame clones alone and lacks a portion of them. The sample carries around 70,000 clones, just under 95% recorded once. This sequence originates from a man aged 40-55 years. The gene calls are TRBV15 and TRBJ2-7; weak D call: TRBD1 (6 bases). Sequencing input: peripheral blood mononuclear cells (PBMCs). CDR3 bases: TGTGCCACCAGCACAATTAAGGGGGAAGGTTCCTACGAGCAGTACTTC. Translating gives CATSTIKGEGSYEQYF.